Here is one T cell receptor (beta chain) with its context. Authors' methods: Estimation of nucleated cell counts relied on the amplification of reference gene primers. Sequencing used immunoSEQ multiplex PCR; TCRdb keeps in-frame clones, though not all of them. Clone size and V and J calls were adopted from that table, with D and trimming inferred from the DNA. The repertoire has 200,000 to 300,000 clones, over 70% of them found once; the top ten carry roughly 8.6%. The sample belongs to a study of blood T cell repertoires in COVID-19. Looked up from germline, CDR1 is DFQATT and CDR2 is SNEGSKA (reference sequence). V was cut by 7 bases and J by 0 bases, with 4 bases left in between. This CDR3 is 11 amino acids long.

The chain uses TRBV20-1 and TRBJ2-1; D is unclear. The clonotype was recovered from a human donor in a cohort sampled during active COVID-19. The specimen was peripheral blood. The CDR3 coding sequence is TGCAGTGGGAGCTCCTACAATGAGCAGTTCTTC. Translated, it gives CSGSSYNEQFF.